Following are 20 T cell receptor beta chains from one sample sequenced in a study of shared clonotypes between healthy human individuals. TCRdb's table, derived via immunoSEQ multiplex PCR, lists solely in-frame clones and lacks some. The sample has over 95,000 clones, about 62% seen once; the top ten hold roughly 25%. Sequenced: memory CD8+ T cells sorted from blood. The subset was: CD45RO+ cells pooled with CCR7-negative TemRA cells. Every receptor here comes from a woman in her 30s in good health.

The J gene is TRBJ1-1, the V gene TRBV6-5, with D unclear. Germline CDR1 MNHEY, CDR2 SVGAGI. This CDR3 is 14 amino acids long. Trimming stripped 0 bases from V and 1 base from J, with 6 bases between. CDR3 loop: CASSYSNGNTEAFF. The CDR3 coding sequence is TGTGCCAGCAGTTACTCGAATGGGAACACTGAAGCTTTCTTT.

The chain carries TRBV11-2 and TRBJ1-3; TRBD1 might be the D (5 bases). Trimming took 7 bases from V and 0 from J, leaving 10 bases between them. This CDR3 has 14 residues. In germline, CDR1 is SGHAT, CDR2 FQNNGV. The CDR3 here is CASIGTASGNTIYF. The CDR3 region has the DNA TGTGCCAGCATCGGGACGGCCTCTGGAAACACCATATATTTT.

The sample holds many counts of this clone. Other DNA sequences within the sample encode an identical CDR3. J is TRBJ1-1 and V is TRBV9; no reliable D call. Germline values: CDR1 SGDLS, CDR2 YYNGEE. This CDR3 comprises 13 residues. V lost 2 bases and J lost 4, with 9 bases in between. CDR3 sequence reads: CASSVAWGTEAFF. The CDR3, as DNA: TGTGCCAGCAGCGTCGCCTGGGGCACTGAAGCTTTCTTT. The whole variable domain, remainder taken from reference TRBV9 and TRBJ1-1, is DSGVTQTPKHLITATGQRVTLRCSPRSGDLSVYWYQQSLDQGLQFLIQYYNGEERAKGNILERFSAQQFPDLHSELNLSSLELGDSALYFCASSVAWGTEAFFGQGTRLTVV.

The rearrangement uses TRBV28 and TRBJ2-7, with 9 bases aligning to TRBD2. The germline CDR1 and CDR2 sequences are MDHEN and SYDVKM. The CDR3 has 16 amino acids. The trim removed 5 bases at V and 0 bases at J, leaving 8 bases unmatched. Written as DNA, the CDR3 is TGTGCCAGCAGTCCATCTACTAGCGGGTACTCCTACGAGCAGTACTTC. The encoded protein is CASSPSTSGYSYEQYF.

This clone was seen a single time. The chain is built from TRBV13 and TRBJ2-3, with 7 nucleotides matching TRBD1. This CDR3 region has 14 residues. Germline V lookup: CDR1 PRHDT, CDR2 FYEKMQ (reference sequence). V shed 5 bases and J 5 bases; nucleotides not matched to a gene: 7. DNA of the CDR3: TGTGCCAGCAGCACCGGGACAGTACGAGATACGCAGTATTTT. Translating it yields CASSTGTVRDTQYF.

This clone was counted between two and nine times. DNA of the CDR3: TGCGCCAGCTTGGACTACGAGCAGTACTTC. Translation gives CASLDYEQYF. The J gene is TRBJ2-7, the V gene TRBV10-1, with D unresolved. V lost 8 bases and J 3 bases, leaving 5 bases between the germline ends. Germline values: CDR1 WNHNN, CDR2 SYGVQD (reference sequence). The CDR3 spans 10 residues.

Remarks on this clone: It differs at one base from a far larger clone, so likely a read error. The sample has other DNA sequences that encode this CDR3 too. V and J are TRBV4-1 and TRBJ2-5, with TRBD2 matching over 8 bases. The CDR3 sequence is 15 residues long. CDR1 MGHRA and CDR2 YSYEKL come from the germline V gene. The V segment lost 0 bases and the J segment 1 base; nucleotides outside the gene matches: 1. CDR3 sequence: CASSQDREGQETQYF. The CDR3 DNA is TGCGCCAGCAGCCAAGACCGGGAGGGCCAAGAGACCCAGTACTTC.

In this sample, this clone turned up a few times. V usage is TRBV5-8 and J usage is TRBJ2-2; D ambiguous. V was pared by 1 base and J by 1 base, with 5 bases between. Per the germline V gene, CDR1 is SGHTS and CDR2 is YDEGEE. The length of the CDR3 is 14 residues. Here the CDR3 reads CASSLWGNTGELFF. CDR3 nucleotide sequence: TGTGCCAGCAGCTTGTGGGGGAACACCGGGGAGCTGTTTTTT.

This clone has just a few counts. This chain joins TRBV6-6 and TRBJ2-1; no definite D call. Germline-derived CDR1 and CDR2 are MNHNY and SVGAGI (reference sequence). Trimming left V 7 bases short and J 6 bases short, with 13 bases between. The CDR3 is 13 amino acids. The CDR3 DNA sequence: TGTGCCAGCAAGGACCTTTCGGTCAATGAGCAGTTCTTC. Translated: CASKDLSVNEQFF.

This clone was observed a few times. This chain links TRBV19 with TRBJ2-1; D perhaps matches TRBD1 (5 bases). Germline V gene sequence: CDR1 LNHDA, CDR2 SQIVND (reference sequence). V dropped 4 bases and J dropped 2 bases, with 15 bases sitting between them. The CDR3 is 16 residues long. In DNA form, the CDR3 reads TGTGCCAGTAGTAAGGGGCTTCTTGGGACCTACAATGAGCAGTTCTTC. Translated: CASSKGLLGTYNEQFF.

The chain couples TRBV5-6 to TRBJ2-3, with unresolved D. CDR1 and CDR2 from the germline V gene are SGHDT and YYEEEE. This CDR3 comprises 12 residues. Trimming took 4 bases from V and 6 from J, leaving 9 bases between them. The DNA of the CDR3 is TGTGCCAGCAGCGCGGACGGGGATACGCAGTATTTT. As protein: CASSADGDTQYF. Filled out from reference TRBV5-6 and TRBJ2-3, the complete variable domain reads DAGVTQSPTHLIKTRGQQVTLRCSPKSGHDTVSWYQQALGQGPQFIFQYYEEEERQRGNFPDRFSGHQFPNYSSELNVNALLLGDSALYLCASSADGDTQYFGPGTRLTVL.

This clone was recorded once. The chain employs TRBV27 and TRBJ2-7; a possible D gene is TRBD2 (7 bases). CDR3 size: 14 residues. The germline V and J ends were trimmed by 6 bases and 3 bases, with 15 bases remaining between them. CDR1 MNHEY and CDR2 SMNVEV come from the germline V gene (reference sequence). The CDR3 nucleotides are TGTGCCAGCAGCACAGGGAGGGGAGTCTACGAGCAGTACTTC. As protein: CASSTGRGVYEQYF.

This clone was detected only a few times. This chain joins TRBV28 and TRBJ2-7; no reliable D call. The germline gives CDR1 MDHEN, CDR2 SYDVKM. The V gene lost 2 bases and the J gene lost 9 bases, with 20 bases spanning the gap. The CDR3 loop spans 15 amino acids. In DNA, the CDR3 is TGTGCCAGCAGTTTACCCCCAGGAGCAGATACGAGGCAGTACTTC. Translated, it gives CASSLPPGADTRQYF.

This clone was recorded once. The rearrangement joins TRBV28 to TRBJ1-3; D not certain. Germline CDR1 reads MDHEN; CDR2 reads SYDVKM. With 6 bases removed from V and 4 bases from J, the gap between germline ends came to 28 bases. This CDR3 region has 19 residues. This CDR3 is CASRPTLPRVLRWGNTIYF. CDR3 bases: TGTGCCAGCAGACCAACCCTTCCTCGGGTACTAAGATGGGGAAACACCATATATTTT.

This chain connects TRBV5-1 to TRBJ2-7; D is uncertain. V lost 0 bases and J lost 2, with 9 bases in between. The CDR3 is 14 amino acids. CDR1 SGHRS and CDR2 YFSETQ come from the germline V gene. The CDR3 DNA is TGCGCCAGCAGCTTGGGGCTTAGTCCCTACGAGCAGTACTTC. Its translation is CASSLGLSPYEQYF.

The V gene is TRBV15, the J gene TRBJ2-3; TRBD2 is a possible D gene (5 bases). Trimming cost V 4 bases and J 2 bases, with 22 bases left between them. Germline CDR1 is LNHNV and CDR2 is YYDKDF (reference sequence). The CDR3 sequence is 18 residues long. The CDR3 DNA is TGTGCCACCAGCACTTCCAGAACTAGTCTTTCCCTCACAGATACGCAGTATTTT. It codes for CATSTSRTSLSLTDTQYF.

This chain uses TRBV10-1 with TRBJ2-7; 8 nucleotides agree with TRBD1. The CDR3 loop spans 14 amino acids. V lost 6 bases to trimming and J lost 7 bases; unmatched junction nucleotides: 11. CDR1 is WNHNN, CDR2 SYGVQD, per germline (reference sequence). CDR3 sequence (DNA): TGCGCCAGCAGCGCTGACAGGGGACTTGGAGAGCAGTACTTC. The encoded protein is CASSADRGLGEQYF.

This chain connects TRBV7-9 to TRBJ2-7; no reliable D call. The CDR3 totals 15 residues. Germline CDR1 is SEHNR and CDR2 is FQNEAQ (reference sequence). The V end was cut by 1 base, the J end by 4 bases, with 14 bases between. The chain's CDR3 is CASSLGLGVSYEQYF. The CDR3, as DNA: TGTGCCAGCAGCTTAGGGCTTGGGGTTTCTTACGAGCAGTACTTC.

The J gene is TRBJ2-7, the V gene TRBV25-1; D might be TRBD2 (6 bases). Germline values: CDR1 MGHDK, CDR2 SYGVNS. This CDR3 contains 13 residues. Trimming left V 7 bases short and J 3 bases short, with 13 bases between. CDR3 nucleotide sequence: TGTGCCAGCACGAGGAGGGAAGACTACGAGCAGTACTTC. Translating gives CASTRREDYEQYF.

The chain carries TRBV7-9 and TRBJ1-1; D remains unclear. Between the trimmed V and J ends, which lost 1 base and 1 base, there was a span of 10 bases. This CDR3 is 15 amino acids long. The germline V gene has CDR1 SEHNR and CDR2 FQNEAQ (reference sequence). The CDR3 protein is CASSLGGGRNTEAFF. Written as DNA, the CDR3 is TGTGCCAGCAGCTTAGGGGGAGGACGGAACACTGAAGCTTTCTTT.